The 14 T cell receptor beta chains reported below all come from one sample, sequenced in a study of control samples from healthy donors and cancer patients. The assay was immunoSEQ multiplex PCR, and TCRdb's table has in-frame clones only and misses some. The sample holds around 230,000 clones, about 95% seen once. The sample consisted of blood. These receptors originate from a man aged 50 to 59 in good health.

V is TRBV27 and J is TRBJ1-6; D not certain. The ends were cut back, 2 bases at V and 10 bases at J, with 18 bases in the middle. The germline V gene encodes CDR1 MNHEY and CDR2 SMNVEV (reference sequence). The CDR3 extends over 16 amino acids. The CDR3: CASSLRGMGLGSPLHF. The CDR3, as DNA: TGTGCCAGCAGTTTACGAGGGATGGGGTTGGGATCACCCCTCCACTTT.

The chain carries TRBV28 and TRBJ1-5; D is uncertain. From germline, CDR1 is MDHEN and CDR2 SYDVKM. This CDR3 region has 14 residues. Trimming cost V 5 bases and J 9 bases, with 17 bases left between them. The CDR3 nucleotides read TGTGCCAGCAGTCCACTGGGCGGCCTGTGGCCCCAGCATTTT. Its translation: CASSPLGGLWPQHF.

This chain connects TRBV5-8 to TRBJ1-1; D is perhaps TRBD1 (6 bases). Germline CDR1 reads SGHTS; CDR2 reads YDEGEE. Trimming pared 6 bases from V and 0 bases from J, leaving 15 bases between. This CDR3 is built from 15 residues. The CDR3 bases are TGTGCCAGCATCCTCCGGGGGGGCATGAACACTGAAGCTTTCTTT. Its protein is CASILRGGMNTEAFF.

This CDR3 is CASSPGGNTEAFF. The CDR3 DNA is TGTGCCAGCAGCCCAGGGGGGAACACTGAAGCTTTCTTT. The V and J genes are TRBV11-2 and TRBJ1-1, with 7 bases fitting TRBD1. J gave up 1 base and V 5 bases, and 1 base lay outside the gene matches. Germline CDR1 SGHAT, CDR2 FQNNGV. The CDR3 is 13 residues long.

This clone showed up just a few times. The V call is TRBV6-1, the J call TRBJ2-7; no definite D call. This CDR3 comprises 15 residues. Looked up from germline, CDR1 is MNHNS and CDR2 is SASEGT. V dropped 0 bases and J dropped 1 base, with 10 bases sitting between them. This CDR3 is CASSEAVLQSYEQYV. CDR3 nucleotides: TGTGCCAGCAGTGAAGCAGTACTACAGTCCTACGAGCAGTACGTC.

The chain links TRBV2 to TRBJ1-3; no clear D gene. This CDR3 comprises 13 residues. Germline-derived CDR1 and CDR2 are SNHLY and FYNNEI. Trimming pared 7 bases from V and 16 bases from J, leaving 23 bases between. The CDR3 DNA follows: TGTGCCAGCATCGCCAGGTTGGCCTCAATAGGGTATTTT. Residues: CASIARLASIGYF. The entire variable domain, with the rest obtained from reference TRBV2 and TRBJ1-3, is as follows: EPEVTQTPSHQVTQMGQEVILRCVPISNHLYFYWYRQILGQKVEFLVSFYNNEISEKSEIFDDQFSVERPDGSNFTLKIRSTKLEDSAMYFCASIARLASIGYFGEGSWLTVV.

The rearrangement uses TRBV10-1 and TRBJ2-3, with a possible D match to TRBD1 (5 bases). From germline, CDR1 is WNHNN and CDR2 SYGVQD (reference sequence). With 4 bases removed from V and 0 bases from J, the gap between germline ends came to 8 bases. The CDR3 covers 14 residues. For the CDR3, the DNA is TGCGCCAGCAGTGGGGCAGGGAGCACAGATACGCAGTATTTT. Its protein product is CASSGAGSTDTQYF.

The chain combines TRBV7-8 with TRBJ1-2; D gene unclear. The CDR3 covers 14 residues. CDR1 and CDR2 (germline): SGHVS, FQNEAQ. Deletions cut 6 bases from V and 6 bases from J, with 17 bases between. CDR3 coding DNA: TGTGCCAGCAGTCCCGCGGGGAGAGCCAATGGCTACACCTTC. Translation gives CASSPAGRANGYTF.

The chain has TRBV3-1 (or the pseudogene TRBV3-2) and TRBJ1-1; D is uncertain. The CDR3 is 14 residues long. Germline V gene sequence: CDR1 LGHDT, CDR2 YNNKEL (reference sequence). Trimming removed 4 bases from V and 5 bases from J, with 14 bases in between. In nucleotides, the CDR3 is TGTGCCAGCAGCCCGGGCGGGGTAGGAACTGAAGCTTTCTTT. Its translation is CASSPGGVGTEAFF.

This chain links TRBV5-1 with TRBJ1-2; D unresolved. This CDR3 is built from 14 residues. Trimming shortened V by 1 base and J by 4 bases, and 11 bases separated the two germline ends. Per the germline V gene, CDR1 is SGHRS and CDR2 is YFSETQ. Here the CDR3 reads CASSLTRGGYGYTF. CDR3 bases: TGCGCCAGCAGCTTGACTCGGGGTGGCTATGGCTACACCTTC.

This rearrangement joins TRBV9 to TRBJ1-2, with 10 bases identical to TRBD1. From germline, CDR1 is SGDLS and CDR2 YYNGEE. There are 17 residues in the CDR3. Unmatched junction bases numbered 12, after V lost 3 bases and J lost 4 bases. The CDR3 reads CASSAYLGTGVFYGYTF. CDR3 bases: TGTGCCAGCAGCGCCTACCTAGGGACAGGGGTATTCTATGGCTACACCTTC.

V is TRBV6-5 and J is TRBJ2-5; D is tentatively TRBD1 or TRBD2 (5 bases each). CDR3 length: 14 amino acids. Trimming stripped 6 bases from V and 5 bases from J, with 16 bases between. Germline V gene lookup returns CDR1 MNHEY and CDR2 SVGAGI. The CDR3 region has the DNA TGTGCCAGCAGCCGCCAGGGACGGATCGAGACCCAGTACTTC. Its translation: CASSRQGRIETQYF.

V is TRBV25-1 and J is TRBJ1-1; 9 bases map to TRBD1. CDR3 size: 15 residues. Germline lookup yields CDR1 MGHDK and CDR2 SYGVNS. V lost 8 bases, J lost 4 bases, and 11 bases stayed unmatched. CDR3 amino acids: CASSTGGSLGTEAFF. CDR3 in DNA: TGTGCCAGCTCTACAGGGGGCAGTCTAGGCACTGAAGCTTTCTTT.

The rearrangement joins TRBV12-3 or TRBV12-4 to TRBJ1-4; D perhaps matches TRBD1 (5 bases). V lost 3 bases, J lost 14 bases, and 13 bases lay in between. This CDR3 has 12 amino acids. DNA for the CDR3: TGTGCCAGCAGTTTCAGCGACCGGGGGCTGTTTTTT. This translates into CASSFSDRGLFF.